This TCR beta chain was identified in a study of T-cell reconstitution after alpha-beta-depleted transplantation in children. The study's findings and limits: Several hundred graft clones that had expanded were reportedly the source of alpha-beta T cells about two months after transplant. A year post-transplant, T-cell counts and diversity derived mostly from newly produced T cells. From surviving recipient T cells and thymic progenitors came the high day-60 TCRbeta diversity observed in some patients.

CDR1 and CDR2 (germline): SGHNT, YYREEE (reference sequence). The germline V and J ends were trimmed by 0 bases and 4 bases, with 7 bases remaining between them. This CDR3 spans 13 amino acids. This clonotype was observed many times. The antigen is unknown. During its preparation, the TCRbeta library received unique molecular identifiers. TCRdb recomputed calls from the PCR reads with MiXCR, one row per CDR3 protein. The table records 120,000 to 150,000 distinct CDR3 sequences, about 9% of them present only once. The TCR sequence derives from a female patient between 2 and 10 years old who had a stem cell transplant for congenital amegakaryocytic thrombocytopenia, so the T cells may come from the graft donor. The chain has TRBV5-4 and TRBJ1-2; no reliable D call. Sequenced here: PBMCs, mostly from graft donor cells, sampled 180 days after TCRalphabeta/CD19-depleted stem cell transplant. The CDR3 DNA sequence: TGTGCCAGCAGCTTGGAAGGAGGCTATGGCTACACCTTC. Protein product: CASSLEGGYGYTF.